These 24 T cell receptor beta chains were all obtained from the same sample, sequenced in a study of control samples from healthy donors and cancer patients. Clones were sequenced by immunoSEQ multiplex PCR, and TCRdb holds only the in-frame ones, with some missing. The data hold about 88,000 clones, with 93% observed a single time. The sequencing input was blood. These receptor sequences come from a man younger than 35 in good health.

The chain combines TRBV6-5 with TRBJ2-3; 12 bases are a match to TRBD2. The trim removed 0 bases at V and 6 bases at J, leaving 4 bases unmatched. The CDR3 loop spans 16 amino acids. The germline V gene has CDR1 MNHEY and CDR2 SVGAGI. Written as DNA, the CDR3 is TGTGCCAGCAGTTACTCACTAGCGGGAGGATTGGATACGCAGTATTTT. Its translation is CASSYSLAGGLDTQYF.

DNA for the CDR3: TGTGCCAGCAGCCAACAGGAGGCCGGGGAGCTGTTTTTT. Amino acid sequence: CASSQQEAGELFF. The V and J genes are TRBV2 and TRBJ2-2, with D perhaps being TRBD1 or TRBD2 (5 bases each). The CDR3 sequence is 13 residues long. V lost 6 bases and J 6 bases, leaving 11 bases between the germline ends. Germline CDR1 SNHLY, CDR2 FYNNEI.

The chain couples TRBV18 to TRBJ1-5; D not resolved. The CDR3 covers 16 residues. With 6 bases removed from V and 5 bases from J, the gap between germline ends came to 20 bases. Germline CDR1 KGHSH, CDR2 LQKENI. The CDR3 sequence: CASSPPGQPLYQPQHF. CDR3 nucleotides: TGTGCCAGCTCCCCGCCGGGTCAGCCCCTTTATCAGCCCCAGCATTTT.

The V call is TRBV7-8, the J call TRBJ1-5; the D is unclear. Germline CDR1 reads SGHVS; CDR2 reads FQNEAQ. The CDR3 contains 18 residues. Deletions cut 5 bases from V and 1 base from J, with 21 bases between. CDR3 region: CASSQGRLPLQSNQPQHF. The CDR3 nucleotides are TGTGCCAGCAGCCAAGGTCGCTTGCCATTACAAAGCAATCAGCCCCAGCATTTT.

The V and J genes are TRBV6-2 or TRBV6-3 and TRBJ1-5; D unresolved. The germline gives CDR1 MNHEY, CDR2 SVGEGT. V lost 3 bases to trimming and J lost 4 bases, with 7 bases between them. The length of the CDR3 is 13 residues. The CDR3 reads CASSYSENQPQHF. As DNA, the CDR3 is TGTGCCAGCAGTTATTCCGAAAATCAGCCCCAGCATTTT.

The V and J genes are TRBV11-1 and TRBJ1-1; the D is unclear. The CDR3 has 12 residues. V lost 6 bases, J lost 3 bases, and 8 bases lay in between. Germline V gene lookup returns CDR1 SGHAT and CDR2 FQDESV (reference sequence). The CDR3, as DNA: TGTGCCAGCAGTGGGTACGACACTGAAGCTTTCTTT. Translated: CASSGYDTEAFF.

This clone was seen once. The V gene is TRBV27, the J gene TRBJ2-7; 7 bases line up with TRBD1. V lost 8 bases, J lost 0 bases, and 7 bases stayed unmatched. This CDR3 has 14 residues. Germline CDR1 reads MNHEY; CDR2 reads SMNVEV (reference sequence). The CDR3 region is CASSDRESSYEQYF. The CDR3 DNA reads TGTGCCAGCTCTGACAGGGAGAGCTCCTACGAGCAGTACTTC.

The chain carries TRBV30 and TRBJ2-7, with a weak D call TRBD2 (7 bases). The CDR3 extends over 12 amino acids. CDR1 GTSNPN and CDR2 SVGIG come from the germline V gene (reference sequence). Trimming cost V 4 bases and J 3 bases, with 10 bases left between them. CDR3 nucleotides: TGTGCCTGGATGGGGGGGCTCTACGAGCAGTACTTC. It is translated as CAWMGGLYEQYF.

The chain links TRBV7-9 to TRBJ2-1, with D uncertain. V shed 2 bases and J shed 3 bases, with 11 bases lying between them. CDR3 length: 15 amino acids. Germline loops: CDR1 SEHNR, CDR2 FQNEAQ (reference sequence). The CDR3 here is CASSLPQQVYNEQFF. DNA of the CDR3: TGTGCCAGCAGCTTACCTCAGCAGGTCTACAATGAGCAGTTCTTC.

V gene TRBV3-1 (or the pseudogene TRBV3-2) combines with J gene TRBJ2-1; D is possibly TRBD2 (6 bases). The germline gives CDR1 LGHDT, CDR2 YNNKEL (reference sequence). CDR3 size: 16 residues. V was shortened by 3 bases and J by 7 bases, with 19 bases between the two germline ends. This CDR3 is CASSQVSGGRRNEQFF. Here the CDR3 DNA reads TGTGCCAGCAGCCAGGTCTCTGGGGGGAGGCGTAATGAGCAGTTCTTC.

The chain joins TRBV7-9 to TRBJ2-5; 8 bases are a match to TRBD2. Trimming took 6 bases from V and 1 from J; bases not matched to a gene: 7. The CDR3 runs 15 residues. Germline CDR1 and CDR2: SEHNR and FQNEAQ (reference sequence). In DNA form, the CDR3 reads TGTGCCAGCAGTCTGGCGGGGGGCTTCCAAGAGACCCAGTACTTC. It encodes CASSLAGGFQETQYF.

The CDR3 is CATGEPGLAGRYSYNEQFF. CDR3 sequence (DNA): TGTGCCACCGGTGAACCGGGACTAGCGGGGCGATACTCCTACAATGAGCAGTTCTTC. The genes are TRBV15 and TRBJ2-1, with 13 bases matching TRBD2. The CDR3 consists of 19 residues. Unmatched junction bases numbered 13, after V lost 8 bases and J lost 0 bases. The germline gives CDR1 LNHNV, CDR2 YYDKDF (reference sequence).

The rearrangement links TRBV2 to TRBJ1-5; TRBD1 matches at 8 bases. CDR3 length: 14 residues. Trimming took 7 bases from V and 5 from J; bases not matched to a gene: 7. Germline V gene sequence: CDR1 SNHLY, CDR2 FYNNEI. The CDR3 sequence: CASIPDRGYQPQHF. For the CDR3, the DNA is TGTGCCAGCATCCCCGACAGGGGTTATCAGCCCCAGCATTTT.

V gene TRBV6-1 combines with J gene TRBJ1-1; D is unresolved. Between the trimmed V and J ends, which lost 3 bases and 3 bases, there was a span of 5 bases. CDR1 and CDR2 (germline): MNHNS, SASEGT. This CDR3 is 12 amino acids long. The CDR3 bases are TGTGCCAGCAGTGAGGGCCACACTGAAGCTTTCTTT. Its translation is CASSEGHTEAFF.

The chain's CDR3 is CAWITRGTEAFF. Here the CDR3 DNA reads TGTGCCTGGATCACTCGGGGGACTGAAGCTTTCTTT. The V call is TRBV30, the J call TRBJ1-1, with D perhaps matching TRBD1 (5 bases). The V end lost 4 bases, the J end lost 5 bases, and 11 bases lay between the germline ends. Germline V gene data show CDR1 as GTSNPN and CDR2 as SVGIG (reference sequence). This CDR3 is built from 12 residues. The variable domain in full, completed from reference TRBV30 and TRBJ1-1, reads SQTIHQWPATLVQPVGSPLSLECTVEGTSNPNLYWYRQAAGRGLQLLFYSVGIGQISSEVPQNLSASRPQDRQFILSSKKLLLSDSGFYLCAWITRGTEAFFGQGTRLTVV.

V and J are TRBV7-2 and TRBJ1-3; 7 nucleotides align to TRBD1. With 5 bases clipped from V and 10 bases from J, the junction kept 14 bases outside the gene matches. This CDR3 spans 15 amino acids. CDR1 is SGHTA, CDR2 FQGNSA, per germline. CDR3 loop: CASSPRTGIHATIYF. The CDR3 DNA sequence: TGTGCCAGCAGCCCACGGACAGGTATCCATGCGACCATATATTTT.

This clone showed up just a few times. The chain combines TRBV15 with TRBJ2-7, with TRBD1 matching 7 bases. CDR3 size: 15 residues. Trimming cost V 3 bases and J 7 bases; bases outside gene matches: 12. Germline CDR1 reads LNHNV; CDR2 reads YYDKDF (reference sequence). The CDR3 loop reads CATSRGDSQVGEQYF. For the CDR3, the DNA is TGTGCCACCAGCAGGGGGGACAGTCAAGTGGGGGAGCAGTACTTC.

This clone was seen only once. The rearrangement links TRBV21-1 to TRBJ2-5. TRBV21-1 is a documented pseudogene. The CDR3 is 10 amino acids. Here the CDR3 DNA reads TGTGCCAGCAGCAAGGAGACCCAGTACTTC. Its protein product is CASSKETQYF.

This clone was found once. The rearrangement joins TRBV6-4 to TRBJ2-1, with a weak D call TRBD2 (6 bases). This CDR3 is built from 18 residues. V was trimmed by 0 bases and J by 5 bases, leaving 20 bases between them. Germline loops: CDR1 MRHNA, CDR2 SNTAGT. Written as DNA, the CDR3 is TGTGCCAGCAGTGACTCCCCTTGGAGGGGCCTAGAGAACAATGAGCAGTTCTTC. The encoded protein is CASSDSPWRGLENNEQFF.

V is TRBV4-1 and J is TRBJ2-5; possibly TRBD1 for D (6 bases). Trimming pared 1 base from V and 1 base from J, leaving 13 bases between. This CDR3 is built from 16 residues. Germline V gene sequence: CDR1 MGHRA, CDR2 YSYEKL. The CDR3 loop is CASSQVGRGSQETQYF. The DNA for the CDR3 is TGCGCCAGCAGCCAAGTTGGTAGGGGGTCCCAAGAGACCCAGTACTTC.

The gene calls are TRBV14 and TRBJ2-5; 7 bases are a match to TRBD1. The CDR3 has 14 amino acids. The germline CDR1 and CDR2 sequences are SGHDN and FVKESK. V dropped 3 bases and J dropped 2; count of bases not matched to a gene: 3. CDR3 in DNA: TGTGCCAGCAGCCACCAGACAGGGCAAGAGACCCAGTACTTC. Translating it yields CASSHQTGQETQYF.

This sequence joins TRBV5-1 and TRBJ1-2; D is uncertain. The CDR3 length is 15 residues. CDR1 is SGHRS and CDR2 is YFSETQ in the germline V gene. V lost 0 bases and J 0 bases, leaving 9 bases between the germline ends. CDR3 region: CASSLEYSTNYGYTF. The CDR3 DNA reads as TGCGCCAGCAGCTTGGAGTACAGCACTAACTATGGCTACACCTTC.

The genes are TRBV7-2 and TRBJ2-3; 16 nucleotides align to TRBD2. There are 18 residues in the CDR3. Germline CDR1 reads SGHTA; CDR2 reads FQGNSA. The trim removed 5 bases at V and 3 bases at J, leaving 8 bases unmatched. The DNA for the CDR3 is TGTGCCAGCAGCCCTCCGGGACTAGCGGGGGGGCTGACAGATACGCAGTATTTT. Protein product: CASSPPGLAGGLTDTQYF.

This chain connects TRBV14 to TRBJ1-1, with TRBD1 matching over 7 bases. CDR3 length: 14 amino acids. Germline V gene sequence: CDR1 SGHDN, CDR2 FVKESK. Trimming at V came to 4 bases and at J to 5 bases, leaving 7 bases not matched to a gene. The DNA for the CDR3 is TGTGCCAGCAGCCTACCAGGGGGGTTGACTGAAGCTTTCTTT. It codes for CASSLPGGLTEAFF.